Below are 28 T cell receptor beta chains sequenced from a single sample in a study of PD-1 blockade in classical Hodgkin lymphoma. TCRdb's copy holds only in-frame clones and misses some; the assay was immunoSEQ multiplex PCR. The table shows 70,000 or so clones, with about 93% occurring only once. Time point indicated: newly diagnosed, previously untreated cHL patient sample. The specimen was peripheral blood mononuclear cells (PBMCs). Source of these receptors: a human donor with classical Hodgkin lymphoma.

The genes are TRBV11-2 and TRBJ2-1; 8 bases agree with TRBD2. The CDR3 contains 13 residues. With V trimmed by 4 bases and J by 5 bases, 1 base remained unmatched. Germline CDR1 is SGHAT and CDR2 is FQNNGV. CDR3 residues: CASSSGLDNEQFF. CDR3 nucleotide sequence: TGTGCCAGCAGCTCGGGACTAGACAATGAGCAGTTCTTC.

The rearrangement links TRBV4-1 to TRBJ1-1, with D hard to call. Germline CDR1 reads MGHRA; CDR2 reads YSYEKL. V lost 4 bases and J 2 bases, leaving 14 bases between the germline ends. The CDR3 runs 15 residues. CDR3 in DNA: TGCGCCAGCAGCCCAGATAGTCGGTACAACACTGAAGCTTTCTTT. Translating gives CASSPDSRYNTEAFF.

This rearrangement joins TRBV7-3 to TRBJ2-5, with D possibly being TRBD1 (6 bases). The germline V gene has CDR1 SGHTA and CDR2 FQGTGA. The germline V and J ends were trimmed by 4 bases and 2 bases, with 14 bases remaining between them. This CDR3 is built from 15 residues. The CDR3 region is CASSSTGTPQETQYF. The CDR3 region has the DNA TGTGCCAGCAGCTCCACCGGGACACCGCAAGAGACCCAGTACTTC. Drawing the rest from reference TRBV7-3 and TRBJ2-5, the complete variable domain is GAGVSQTPSNKVTEKGKYVELRCDPISGHTALYWYRQSLGQGPEFLIYFQGTGAADDSGLPNDRFFAVRPEGSVSTLKIQRTERGDSAVYLCASSSTGTPQETQYFGPGTRLLVL.

This clone was seen a handful of times. The gene calls are TRBV6-1 and TRBJ1-6, with a tentative D call TRBD1 (5 bases). The CDR3 runs to 15 residues. The germline V gene encodes CDR1 MNHNS and CDR2 SASEGT. Trimming left V 5 bases short and J 5 bases short, with 13 bases between. CDR3 amino acids: CASSRRGGDNSPLHF. The CDR3 DNA reads TGTGCCAGCAGTCGCCGGGGGGGGGATAATTCACCCCTCCACTTT.

The CDR3 spells CASSLRGSGFDIQYF. The CDR3 bases are TGTGCCAGCAGTTTAAGGGGTTCGGGTTTTGACATTCAGTACTTC. The V and J genes are TRBV27 and TRBJ2-4; maybe TRBD1 (5 bases). Trimming shortened V by 2 bases and J by 8 bases, and 16 bases separated the two germline ends. This CDR3 has 15 amino acids. Germline V gene lookup returns CDR1 MNHEY and CDR2 SMNVEV (reference sequence).

The chain joins TRBV30 to TRBJ2-7, with unresolved D. The germline V gene encodes CDR1 GTSNPN and CDR2 SVGIG (reference sequence). V was clipped by 0 bases and J by 4 bases, with 4 bases between them. This CDR3 region has 11 residues. In DNA form, the CDR3 reads TGTGCCTGGAGTGTAAGGTACGAGCAGTACTTC. The encoded protein is CAWSVRYEQYF.

J is TRBJ1-2 and V is TRBV2, with no clear D. The V gene's germline CDR1 is SNHLY and CDR2 FYNNEI. V dropped 8 bases and J dropped 0 bases, with 16 bases sitting between them. This CDR3 has 15 amino acids. DNA of the CDR3: TGTGCCAGCCCGGATCGTCCAGGCGCTAACTATGGCTACACCTTC. The encoded protein is CASPDRPGANYGYTF. The variable domain in full, completed from reference TRBV2 and TRBJ1-2, reads EPEVTQTPSHQVTQMGQEVILRCVPISNHLYFYWYRQILGQKVEFLVSFYNNEISEKSEIFDDQFSVERPDGSNFTLKIRSTKLEDSAMYFCASPDRPGANYGYTFGSGTRLTVV.

The J gene is TRBJ2-2, the V gene TRBV7-6, with a possible D match to TRBD1 (6 bases). Germline CDR1 reads SGHVS; CDR2 reads FNYEAQ. The CDR3 covers 16 residues. The V end was cut by 5 bases, the J end by 1 base, with 14 bases between. In nucleotides, the CDR3 is TGTGCCAGCAGCCACACAAAGGACAGGAACACCGGGGAGCTGTTTTTT. It is translated as CASSHTKDRNTGELFF.

The J gene is TRBJ1-6, the V gene TRBV19; 8 positions match TRBD1. Germline CDR1 is LNHDA and CDR2 is SQIVND (reference sequence). The CDR3 runs 13 residues. With V trimmed by 4 bases and J by 9 bases, 2 bases remained unmatched. CDR3 sequence: CASSRQGSSPLHF. Here the CDR3 DNA reads TGTGCCAGTAGTAGACAGGGGAGTTCACCCCTCCACTTT.

The chain links TRBV27 to TRBJ2-1; weak D call: TRBD2 (6 bases). Trimming removed 5 bases from V and 6 bases from J, with 23 bases in between. The CDR3 consists of 17 residues. Germline CDR1 is MNHEY and CDR2 is SMNVEV (reference sequence). CDR3 loop: CASSTALREALGNEQFF. The CDR3 nucleotides are TGTGCCAGCAGTACAGCTCTTAGGGAGGCCCTAGGCAATGAGCAGTTCTTC.

The chain is built from TRBV7-9 and TRBJ2-7; 8 positions agree with TRBD2. The J segment lost 4 bases and the V segment lost 2 bases, leaving 7 bases of the junction unmatched. The CDR3 spans 15 residues. Germline V CDR1 and CDR2: SEHNR, FQNEAQ (reference sequence). The CDR3 nucleotides read TGTGCCAGCAGCTTAACAGCGGGAGCCCCTTACGAGCAGTACTTC. Translation: CASSLTAGAPYEQYF.

The count of this clone is one. CDR3 loop: CASSEGTSYEQYF. DNA of the CDR3: TGTGCCAGCAGTGAGGGCACATCCTACGAGCAGTACTTC. V is TRBV2 and J is TRBJ2-7; D gene unclear. In germline, CDR1 is SNHLY, CDR2 FYNNEI. This CDR3 is 13 amino acids long. V lost 3 bases and J 1 base, leaving 7 bases between the germline ends. The full variable domain, its missing parts supplied by reference TRBV2 and TRBJ2-7, is EPEVTQTPSHQVTQMGQEVILRCVPISNHLYFYWYRQILGQKVEFLVSFYNNEISEKSEIFDDQFSVERPDGSNFTLKIRSTKLEDSAMYFCASSEGTSYEQYFGPGTRLTVT.

The V call is TRBV19, the J call TRBJ2-7; 9 nucleotides align to TRBD2. Germline-derived CDR1 and CDR2 are LNHDA and SQIVND (reference sequence). This CDR3 contains 15 residues. Trimming at V came to 1 base and at J to 3 bases, leaving 4 bases not matched to a gene. As DNA, the CDR3 is TGTGCCAGTAGTATAGGGAGCGGGGGGAGCTACGAGCAGTACTTC. Its protein is CASSIGSGGSYEQYF. Drawing the rest from reference TRBV19 and TRBJ2-7, the complete variable domain is DGGITQSPKYLFRKEGQNVTLSCEQNLNHDAMYWYRQDPGQGLRLIYYSQIVNDFQKGDIAEGYSVSREKKESFPLTVTSAQKNPTAFYLCASSIGSGGSYEQYFGPGTRLTVT.

The genes are TRBV6-5 and TRBJ1-6; D may be TRBD1 (5 bases). Germline assignment: CDR1 MNHEY and CDR2 SVGAGI. V lost 6 bases to trimming and J lost 7 bases, with 13 bases between them. This CDR3 contains 14 residues. CDR3 protein: CASSSGTANSPLHF. Written as DNA, the CDR3 is TGTGCCAGCAGCTCGGGGACGGCGAATTCACCCCTCCACTTT.

The V gene is TRBV7-9, the J gene TRBJ1-1, with D possibly matching TRBD1 (6 bases). This CDR3 has 15 residues. V lost 1 base and J 1 base, leaving 10 bases between the germline ends. The germline gives CDR1 SEHNR, CDR2 FQNEAQ (reference sequence). In DNA, the CDR3 is TGTGCCAGCAGCTTAGGGGGGGCTGCGAACACTGAAGCTTTCTTT. It yields the protein CASSLGGAANTEAFF.

In its sample, this clone was seen once. The V and J genes are TRBV5-6 and TRBJ1-5, with D possibly TRBD1 on 6 matching bases. The CDR3 has 15 residues. Deletions cut 5 bases from V and 4 bases from J, with 16 bases between. Germline V gene sequence: CDR1 SGHDT, CDR2 YYEEEE. CDR3 nucleotide sequence: TGTGCCAGCAGGCGAACAGGGAACCCGAATCAGCCCCAGCATTTT. Translated: CASRRTGNPNQPQHF.

V is TRBV5-4 and J is TRBJ2-2; TRBD2 matches at 8 bases. The CDR3 extends over 14 amino acids. Germline trimming cut 3 bases from V and 5 bases from J; bases unmatched to any gene: 3. Germline V gene lookup returns CDR1 SGHNT and CDR2 YYREEE (reference sequence). As DNA, the CDR3 is TGTGCCAGCAGCTCGGGGGGGCGAACCGGGGAGCTGTTTTTT. Its translation: CASSSGGRTGELFF. The whole variable domain, filled in from reference TRBV5-4 and TRBJ2-2, reads ETGVTQSPTHLIKTRGQQVTLRCSSQSGHNTVSWYQQALGQGPQFIFQYYREEENGRGNFPPRFSGLQFPNYSSELNVNALELDDSALYLCASSSGGRTGELFFGEGSRLTVL.

The CDR3 loop is CASSEASKSNYGYTF. CDR3 bases: TGTGCCAGCAGTGAAGCGTCCAAATCTAACTATGGCTACACCTTC. The chain couples TRBV6-1 to TRBJ1-2, with D unclear. CDR1 is MNHNS, CDR2 SASEGT, per germline. Trimming stripped 0 bases from V and 0 bases from J, with 8 bases between. The CDR3 extends over 15 amino acids.

The rearrangement joins TRBV19 to TRBJ1-2, with D uncertain. Germline V gene lookup returns CDR1 LNHDA and CDR2 SQIVND (reference sequence). The CDR3 is 11 amino acids. The V gene lost 7 bases and the J gene lost 8 bases, with 11 bases spanning the gap. DNA for the CDR3: TGTGCCAGTACTTCCGGTCTGGGCTACACCTTC. It specifies CASTSGLGYTF. The full variable domain, with the rest looked up from reference TRBV19 and TRBJ1-2, is DGGITQSPKYLFRKEGQNVTLSCEQNLNHDAMYWYRQDPGQGLRLIYYSQIVNDFQKGDIAEGYSVSREKKESFPLTVTSAQKNPTAFYLCASTSGLGYTFGSGTRLTVV.

The chain is built from TRBV10-3 and TRBJ2-5; TRBD2 might be the D (6 bases). The CDR3 length is 15 residues. The V gene's germline CDR1 is ENHRY and CDR2 SYGVKD. V lost 0 bases and J 5 bases, leaving 13 bases between the germline ends. In nucleotides, the CDR3 is TGTGCCATCAGTGAGTCGGAGGGGTTCAGGGAGACCCAGTACTTC. The encoded protein is CAISESEGFRETQYF.

The rearrangement joins TRBV28 to TRBJ2-2, with D tentatively TRBD1 (6 bases). V was trimmed by 3 bases and J by 1 base, leaving 18 bases between them. CDR1 and CDR2 from the germline V gene are MDHEN and SYDVKM. The CDR3 spans 18 residues. CDR3 residues: CASSLLTGSTENTGELFF. DNA of the CDR3: TGTGCCAGCAGTTTGCTCACAGGGTCAACGGAGAACACCGGGGAGCTGTTTTTT. Full variable domain (missing parts from reference TRBV28 and TRBJ2-2): DVKVTQSSRYLVKRTGEKVFLECVQDMDHENMFWYRQDPGLGLRLIYFSYDVKMKEKGDIPEGYSVSREKKERFSLILESASTNQTSMYLCASSLLTGSTENTGELFFGEGSRLTVL.

This chain joins TRBV11-2 and TRBJ1-1; 7 nucleotides match TRBD1. The CDR3 runs to 15 residues. Germline values: CDR1 SGHAT, CDR2 FQNNGV. With 5 bases clipped from V and 4 bases from J, the junction kept 10 bases outside the gene matches. CDR3 sequence: CASSNTRTGPTEAFF. Written as DNA, the CDR3 is TGTGCCAGCAGCAATACCCGGACAGGTCCCACTGAAGCTTTCTTT. The whole variable domain, remainder taken from reference TRBV11-2 and TRBJ1-1, is EAGVAQSPRYKIIEKRQSVAFWCNPISGHATLYWYQQILGQGPKLLIQFQNNGVVDDSQLPKDRFSAERLKGVDSTLKIQPAKLEDSAVYLCASSNTRTGPTEAFFGQGTRLTVV.

The gene calls are TRBV29-1 and TRBJ1-2, with D hard to call. V was pared by 5 bases and J by 0 bases, with 16 bases between. The CDR3 runs 15 residues. CDR1 is SQVTM and CDR2 is ANQGSEA in the germline V gene. The chain's CDR3 is CSVMGMDPANYGYTF. The CDR3 DNA reads TGCAGCGTTATGGGGATGGACCCAGCTAACTATGGCTACACCTTC.

The chain is built from TRBV2 and TRBJ2-1; a possible D gene is TRBD1 (6 bases). The V end lost 3 bases, the J end lost 7 bases, and 7 bases lay between the germline ends. Germline values: CDR1 SNHLY, CDR2 FYNNEI. The CDR3 totals 12 residues. The CDR3 DNA reads TGTGCCAGCAGTGACGACAGGAATGAGCAGTTCTTC. Its translation: CASSDDRNEQFF.

The chain has TRBV30 and TRBJ2-3; the D gene is possibly TRBD2 (5 bases). The CDR3 consists of 17 residues. Per the germline V gene, CDR1 is GTSNPN and CDR2 is SVGIG (reference sequence). V dropped 3 bases and J dropped 10 bases, with 29 bases sitting between them. CDR3 region: CAWRAGYRGRSERAQYF. The CDR3 DNA reads as TGTGCCTGGAGGGCCGGATATCGAGGGCGATCCGAAAGGGCGCAGTATTTT. The full variable domain, with the rest looked up from reference TRBV30 and TRBJ2-3, is SQTIHQWPATLVQPVGSPLSLECTVEGTSNPNLYWYRQAAGRGLQLLFYSVGIGQISSEVPQNLSASRPQDRQFILSSKKLLLSDSGFYLCAWRAGYRGRSERAQYFGPGTRLTVL.

V is TRBV6-1 and J is TRBJ2-3, with 11 bases aligning to TRBD2. With 4 bases clipped from V and 4 bases from J, the junction kept 10 bases outside the gene matches. The CDR3 extends over 17 amino acids. Germline loops: CDR1 MNHNS, CDR2 SASEGT. CDR3 coding DNA: TGTGCCAGCAGTGCGGCTCTAGCGGGAGGCCGTTCAGATACGCAGTATTTT. This codes for CASSAALAGGRSDTQYF.

This rearrangement joins TRBV5-6 to TRBJ1-1, with unresolved D. CDR1 is SGHDT, CDR2 YYEEEE, per germline. This CDR3 region has 15 residues. The germline V and J ends were trimmed by 2 bases and 4 bases, with 15 bases remaining between them. CDR3 bases: TGTGCCAGCAGCTTAGGAGGCGGGCACACCACTGAAGCTTTCTTT. It translates to CASSLGGGHTTEAFF.

The J gene is TRBJ2-6, the V gene TRBV7-3, with D hard to call. Germline V CDR1 and CDR2: SGHTA, FQGTGA. The CDR3 is made up of 15 amino acids. Trimming stripped 0 bases from V and 0 bases from J, with 3 bases between. Here the CDR3 reads CASSLTSSGANVLTF. The DNA for the CDR3 is TGTGCCAGCAGCTTAACGAGCTCTGGGGCCAACGTCCTGACTTTC.